A single sample is the source of the 18 T cell receptor beta chains below, sequenced in a study of cytomegalovirus exposure and HLA in healthy donors. The PCR employed 60 Vbeta primers together with 13 Jbeta primers. Produced via immunoSEQ multiplex PCR; TCRdb's table is partial and in-frame only. This sample's table reports roughly 100,000 clones. The specimen sequenced was PBMCs. The receptors derive from a middle-aged man in good health and CMV-seronegative.

J is TRBJ2-7 and V is TRBV30; 9 bases map to TRBD1. Germline V gene sequence: CDR1 GTSNPN, CDR2 SVGIG (reference sequence). This CDR3 has 14 residues. V trimming: 3 bases; J trimming: 8 bases; junction bases outside the gene matches: 11. CDR3 sequence (DNA): TGTGCCTGGAGGAGCCCGGGACAGGGTGTAAAGCAGTACTTC. It is translated as CAWRSPGQGVKQYF.

This sequence joins TRBV19 and TRBJ1-1; possible D gene TRBD1, 5 bases. Germline V CDR1 and CDR2: LNHDA, SQIVND (reference sequence). The V and J ends lost 1 base and 11 bases respectively, with 11 bases between them. The CDR3 consists of 12 residues. The CDR3 nucleotides read TGTGCCAGTAGTATAGCGGGGGGTACGGCTTTCTTT. Protein product: CASSIAGGTAFF.

The chain has TRBV7-9 and TRBJ1-3; TRBD1 matches 7 bases. Looked up from germline, CDR1 is SEHNR and CDR2 is FQNEAQ (reference sequence). J lost 0 bases, V lost 5 bases, and 13 bases had no gene match. This CDR3 region has 18 residues. The CDR3 is CASSIGTDNPYSGNTIYF. CDR3 DNA sequence: TGTGCCAGCAGCATTGGGACAGACAATCCTTACTCTGGAAACACCATATATTTT.

The chain couples TRBV27 to TRBJ2-7; possible D gene TRBD1, 6 bases. V dropped 1 base and J dropped 2 bases, with 18 bases sitting between them. This CDR3 spans 17 amino acids. CDR1 is MNHEY, CDR2 SMNVEV, per germline (reference sequence). The CDR3 region is CASSLFVGGGRPYEQYF. Here the CDR3 DNA reads TGTGCCAGCAGTTTATTTGTAGGGGGTGGGAGACCCTACGAGCAGTACTTC.

This chain connects TRBV27 to TRBJ2-7, with TRBD2 as a possible D gene (5 bases). Trimming cost V 5 bases and J 1 base, with 9 bases left between them. Germline CDR1 is MNHEY and CDR2 is SMNVEV (reference sequence). The CDR3 sequence is 13 residues long. The CDR3 DNA sequence: TGTGCCAGCAGTGGCCGGGATTCCTACGAGCAGTACTTC. This gives the protein CASSGRDSYEQYF.

This chain joins TRBV5-1 and TRBJ1-3; 9 bases agree with TRBD1. Germline loops: CDR1 SGHRS, CDR2 YFSETQ. The CDR3 loop spans 17 amino acids. The ends lost 5 bases at V and 0 bases at J; junction bases unmatched: 9. The CDR3 DNA follows: TGCGCCAGCAGTCCCGGGACAGGGCCACTCTCTGGAAACACCATATATTTT. Encoded protein: CASSPGTGPLSGNTIYF.

As regards this clone: The same CDR3 arises from other DNA sequences in this sample as well. CDR3 in amino acids: CASSPREGPDEQYF. The CDR3, as DNA: TGTGCCAGCTCACCACGGGAGGGACCGGACGAGCAGTACTTC. The chain uses TRBV18 and TRBJ2-7; TRBD2 matches 7 bases. The CDR3 has 14 amino acids. J was trimmed by 5 bases and V by 1 base; bases with no gene match: 5. From germline, CDR1 is KGHSH and CDR2 LQKENI.

The chain combines TRBV11-2 with TRBJ2-3; 7 bases are a match to TRBD2. This CDR3 contains 18 residues. J gave up 5 bases and V 1 base, and 15 bases lay outside the gene matches. The V gene's germline CDR1 is SGHAT and CDR2 FQNNGV. The CDR3 loop is CASSLVVIGGGPRDTQYF. In nucleotides, the CDR3 is TGTGCCAGCAGCTTAGTAGTCATTGGCGGGGGACCGAGAGATACGCAGTATTTT.

The J gene is TRBJ2-3, the V gene TRBV28; possible D gene TRBD1, 6 bases. The length of the CDR3 is 15 residues. CDR1 is MDHEN, CDR2 SYDVKM, per germline. Trimming removed 6 bases at V and 0 bases at J, with 13 bases between. CDR3: CASRVQGMSTDTQYF. The DNA of the CDR3 is TGTGCCAGCAGGGTGCAGGGGATGAGCACAGATACGCAGTATTTT.

This chain uses TRBV7-9 with TRBJ1-2; D unresolved. The CDR3 loop spans 13 amino acids. The V end was cut by 2 bases, the J end by 6 bases, with 10 bases between. CDR1 and CDR2 from the germline V gene are SEHNR and FQNEAQ (reference sequence). In nucleotides, the CDR3 is TGTGCCAGCAGCTTATGGCAGGATAATGGCTACACCTTC. Translated: CASSLWQDNGYTF.

This chain joins TRBV28 and TRBJ2-3; 10 nucleotides match TRBD2. With 4 bases clipped from V and 4 bases from J, the junction kept 11 bases outside the gene matches. This CDR3 is 17 amino acids long. CDR1 is MDHEN, CDR2 SYDVKM, per germline. Here the CDR3 DNA reads TGTGCCAGCAGTTCGATTCGCCTAGCGGGAGATGCAGATACGCAGTATTTT. Translation gives CASSSIRLAGDADTQYF.

This sequence joins TRBV9 and TRBJ2-3; TRBD2 aligns across 14 bases. The CDR3 sequence is 17 residues long. Germline trimming cut 4 bases from V and 1 base from J; bases unmatched to any gene: 5. Looked up from germline, CDR1 is SGDLS and CDR2 is YYNGEE. The CDR3, as DNA: TGTGCCAGCAGCCCTAGGGGACTAGCGGGAGGCACAGATACGCAGTATTTT. Protein sequence: CASSPRGLAGGTDTQYF.

V and J are TRBV6-1 and TRBJ1-1, with a tentative D call TRBD1 (5 bases). CDR1 is MNHNS and CDR2 is SASEGT in the germline V gene. V was trimmed by 10 bases and J by 2 bases, leaving 17 bases between them. CDR3 length: 14 amino acids. The CDR3 sequence is CATSVGRGNTEAFF. The CDR3 coding sequence is TGTGCCACCTCGGTCGGGAGGGGAAACACTGAAGCTTTCTTT.

The rearrangement joins TRBV28 to TRBJ2-7; 10 positions agree with TRBD1. The V gene's germline CDR1 is MDHEN and CDR2 SYDVKM. The CDR3 covers 16 residues. J was trimmed by 1 base and V by 7 bases; bases with no gene match: 10. CDR3 DNA: TGTGCCAGCACCCTAGGGGGGACAGGGGCTTCCTACGAGCAGTACTTC. This gives the protein CASTLGGTGASYEQYF.

CDR3 coding DNA: TGCGCCAGCAGCTTGGTACGGGGGGAAACCTACGAGCAGTACTTC. It encodes CASSLVRGETYEQYF. V is TRBV5-1 and J is TRBJ2-5; 7 bases are shared with TRBD2. The end of the DNA fits TRBJ2-7 better, so the J call may be wrong. The CDR3 loop spans 15 amino acids. Germline V CDR1 and CDR2: SGHRS, YFSETQ.

The CDR3 sequence: CASSRTGPGNTIYF. CDR3 nucleotide sequence: TGCGCCAGCAGTCGGACAGGGCCTGGAAACACCATATATTTT. The chain joins TRBV5-1 to TRBJ1-3; the match to TRBD1 covers 8 bases. CDR3 size: 14 residues. J was trimmed by 2 bases and V by 5 bases; bases with no gene match: 3. The V gene's germline CDR1 is SGHRS and CDR2 YFSETQ.

The chain joins TRBV20-1 to TRBJ2-1; D gene uncertain. Germline CDR1 reads DFQATT; CDR2 reads SNEGSKA (reference sequence). CDR3 length equals 10 residues. The V gene lost 4 bases and the J gene lost 5 bases, with 3 bases spanning the gap. This CDR3 reads CSATDNEQFF. The CDR3 bases are TGCAGTGCTACCGACAATGAGCAGTTCTTC.

The DNA for the CDR3 is TGTGCCAGCAGTGAGGCAGGGTGGTCCTACGAGCAGTACTTC. Translating it yields CASSEAGWSYEQYF. This chain links TRBV6-1 with TRBJ2-7, with TRBD1 as a possible D gene (5 bases). From germline, CDR1 is MNHNS and CDR2 SASEGT. This CDR3 is built from 14 residues. V was clipped by 3 bases and J by 1 base, with 10 bases between them.